Each of the 3 T cell receptor beta chains below was sequenced from the same sample in a study of T cell clonality in common variable immunodeficiency (dated by TCRdb to the mid-2010s). The method behind the library was the immunoSEQ multiplex PCR assay. Entries here come from immuneACCESS through TCRdb and include only in-frame sequences with V and J called. Some clones fail to appear in such tables; in the studies checked, an unresolved V gene covers under half of the shortfall, and the cause of the remainder is unknown. For this sample, tens of thousands of clones are listed, none of them singletons. The ten largest account for around 0.87% of the sample. Sequencing used peripheral blood mononuclear cells. These receptors were collected from a person aged 18 to 70 in good health.

Note on this clone: The read falls 3 residues short of the CDR3 end, and the missing part is taken from the germline J gene. The V gene is TRBV18, the J gene TRBJ2-7; no reliable D call. Germline CDR1 is KGHSH and CDR2 is LQKENI. Trimming shortened V by 4 bases and J by 0 bases, and 16 bases separated the two germline ends. The CDR3 spans 16 residues. CDR3 bases read: TGTGCCAGCTCACTAATCTTTGCGGTCGGCTCCTACGAG. Translating gives CASSLIFAVGSYE. The CDR3 reads in full as CASSLIFAVGSYEQYF.

This clone was detected a few times. The read comes to an end 3 residues before the CDR3 does, leaving the germline J gene to fill in the end. The chain joins TRBV18 to TRBJ1-3; 7 bases agree with TRBD1. Germline CDR1 reads KGHSH; CDR2 reads LQKENI. There are 18 residues in the CDR3. The junction had 11 bases not matched to a gene; V was cut back by 1 base and J by 2 bases. Incomplete CDR3 DNA: TGTGCCAGCTCACCACTCGGCGAGGGGGCCCCCCCTGGAAACACC. Protein sequence: CASSPLGEGAPPGNT. The full CDR3 sequence reads CASSPLGEGAPPGNTIYF.

This clone was counted ten times or more. The read terminates 3 residues before the CDR3 end, so the remaining end is supplied by the germline J gene. The chain combines TRBV7-2 with TRBJ2-7, with a tentative D call TRBD2 (6 bases). The CDR3 runs 13 residues. Between the trimmed V and J ends, which lost 5 bases and 3 bases, there was a span of 11 bases. CDR1 and CDR2 (germline): SGHTA, FQGNSA. The sequenced part of the CDR3 DNA is TGTGCCAGCAGCCATGGGGACTTCTACGAG. This sequence encodes CASSHGDFYE. The CDR3 in its entirety is CASSHGDFYEQYF.